This TCR beta chain was recorded in a study of cytomegalovirus exposure and HLA in healthy donors. Turning to the study itself: Early released data had tens of millions of unique TCRs, all coming from HLA-typed donors. Most genotyped donors, about four fifths of around 370, had Caucasian-associated genetic ancestry. Study-level results: Whilst most TCR sequences proved rare, a subset of public TCRs occurred across many donors. Three CMV-associated chains were confirmed in vitro to be specific for CMV antigens.

Concerning this clone: Antigen specificity is unknown.

PCR primers comprised 60 Vbeta and 13 Jbeta primers. Data came from immunoSEQ multiplex PCR; TCRdb stores just in-frame clones and leaves some out. The sample has 55,000 to 80,000 clones, approximately 71% seen once. V lost 5 bases, J lost 6 bases, and 7 bases stayed unmatched. In germline, CDR1 is SGHRS, CDR2 YFSETQ. The CDR3 is made up of 14 amino acids. Sample: PBMCs. This TCR was recovered from a woman aged 40 to 49 in good health and CMV-seropositive. The gene calls are TRBV5-1 and TRBJ2-1; 8 nucleotides agree with TRBD1. The chain's CDR3 is CASSQGASPNEQFF. The CDR3 nucleotides are TGCGCCAGCAGTCAGGGGGCCTCCCCCAATGAGCAGTTCTTC.